This entry features one T cell receptor (beta chain) sequence. This record comes from a study of blood T cell repertoires in COVID-19. The V gene lost 1 base and the J gene lost 4 bases, with 14 bases spanning the gap. CDR1 and CDR2 (germline): SGHAT, FQNNGV. The CDR3 runs to 16 residues. Clones were sequenced by immunoSEQ multiplex PCR, and TCRdb holds only the in-frame ones, with some missing. The table lists approximately 250,000 clones, over 80% of them singletons, with 5% to 7% in the top ten. The sample taken for sequencing was peripheral blood. The sequence was obtained from a woman aged 55-70 years with active or convalescent COVID-19. The rearrangement links TRBV11-2 to TRBJ2-1; D possibly corresponds to TRBD2 (6 bases). The DNA of the CDR3 is TGTGCCAGCAGCTTAGTTAGCGGAGTGGGGTACAATGAGCAGTTCTTC. Translated: CASSLVSGVGYNEQFF.